This T cell receptor beta chain stems from a study of naive and memory T cell subsets. The study's findings and limits: Over 95% of naive TCR sequences appeared only once after error correction, unlike memory subsets.

An equimolar mix of two oligonucleotides served as the beta constant-region primer for TRBC1 and TRBC2. Ligated cDNA was amplified by four rounds of PCR with nested alpha and beta constant-region primers and SP2. A single record per CDR3 protein comes from TCRdb applying MiXCR to the UMI-ligation and nested PCR reads. The data hold around 110,000 distinct CDR3 sequences, with over 30% observed a single time. The CDR3 loop spans 17 amino acids. V gave up 2 bases and J gave up 5 bases; unmatched junction bases: 7. The germline CDR1 and CDR2 sequences are SGHVS and FNYEAQ. Remarks on this clonotype: Its antigen remains unidentified.

This clonotype was sampled from a human donor in good health. Input material: central memory CD4+ T cells from blood. V is TRBV7-6 and J is TRBJ2-2; TRBD2 aligns across 11 bases. For the CDR3, the DNA is TGTGCCAGCAGCTTACAGACTAGCGGGATGAGGACCGGGGAGCTGTTTTTT. Its protein is CASSLQTSGMRTGELFF.